This TCR beta chain was observed in a study of vaccination effects on CD4 cells after COVID-19. Expansion of antigen-specific CD4+ T cells with viral peptide pools was carried out by the ViraFEST assay before sequencing. CD4+ T cell isolation took place after nine to eleven days of culture. From March to December 2020, the person had a SARS-CoV-2 infection that was confirmed by PCR. On days 3 and 7, fresh IL-2 medium replaced half the medium. With respect to this clone: Its target is unknown.

Profiling relied on immunoSEQ multiplex PCR, and the TCRdb table lists in-frame clones only, not all of them. The sample includes about 45,000 clones, 60% to 75% of them seen just once. With 5 bases removed from V and 4 bases from J, the gap between germline ends came to 9 bases. The CDR3 has 12 residues. CDR1 and CDR2 from the germline V gene are SEHNR and FQNEAQ (reference sequence). The chain joins TRBV7-9 to TRBJ2-7, with D hard to call. This clonotype originated in a human donor who had a prior SARS-CoV-2 infection. Specimen: CD4+ T cells from PBMCs cultured with a peptide pool, collected before COVID-19 vaccination. The CDR3 DNA is TGTGCCAGCAGCCCTCCCTCATACGAGCAGTACTTC. It translates to CASSPPSYEQYF.